Listed below are T cell receptor beta chains from one sample, sequenced in a study of radiation and T cells in renal cell carcinoma. Repertoires were generated with immunoSEQ multiplex PCR, while TCRdb's copy carries only in-frame clones and drops some. The data show approximately 150,000 clones, with 80% to 90% seen just once and around a sixth held by the top ten. Sequenced material: blood, taken from a patient whose treatment included radiotherapy and nephrectomy. These TCRs come from a woman aged 45 to 65 with renal cell carcinoma. Each CDR3 is given with its conserved first and last residue. D genes are given only for firm matches. Some rows mark clone size as missing; the rest say once, few, many or name a class of expanded clone.

>.|TRBJ1-5|TRBV7-2|few
CASSLQGFGNQPQHF
TGTGCCAGCAGCTTACAGGGGTTCGGCAATCAGCCCCAGCATTTT
>.|TRBJ2-7|TRBV7-9|.
CASSQYPGQTYEQYF
TGTGCCAGCAGCCAATACCCGGGACAAACCTACGAGCAGTACTTC
>TRBD1|TRBJ1-5|TRBV2|.
CASSVTGARQPQHF
TGTGCCAGCAGTGTGACAGGGGCGAGACAGCCCCAGCATTTT
>TRBD2|TRBJ2-1|TRBV6-4|.
CASSATSGGANEQFF
TGTGCCAGCAGTGCAACTAGCGGGGGGGCAAATGAGCAGTTCTTC
>TRBD2|TRBJ2-1|TRBV5-1|few
CASSGGGTSGIQFF
TGCGCCAGCAGCGGAGGCGGGACTAGCGGGATCCAGTTCTTC
>.|TRBJ2-7|TRBV5-1|few
CASSRPPYEQYF
TGCGCCAGCAGCCGCCCTCCCTACGAGCAGTACTTC
>.|TRBJ2-2|TRBV5-1|.
CASSLEGLNTGELFF
TGCGCCAGCAGCTTGGAAGGGCTGAACACCGGGGAGCTGTTTTTT
>.|TRBJ2-7|TRBV7-2|.
CASSLVEGLGEQYF
TGTGCCAGCAGCTTAGTAGAGGGGTTAGGCGAGCAGTACTTC
>TRBD1|TRBJ1-1|TRBV28|.
CASIKGGGTEAFF
TGTGCCAGCATCAAAGGGGGCGGCACTGAAGCTTTCTTT
>TRBD2|TRBJ2-1|TRBV11-3|once
CASSLGSGRFNEQFF
TGTGCCAGCAGCTTAGGTAGCGGGAGGTTCAATGAGCAGTTCTTC
>.|TRBJ2-1|TRBV18|once
CASSPSREWNEQFF
TGTGCCAGCTCACCTTCCCGGGAGTGGAATGAGCAGTTCTTC
>.|TRBJ1-2|TRBV7-2|.
CASSLVTPNYGYTF
TGTGCCAGCAGCTTAGTTACTCCTAACTATGGCTACACCTTC
>.|TRBJ1-2|TRBV4-1|.
CASSQDLEYSGYTF
TGCGCCAGCAGCCAAGATCTTGAGTATAGTGGCTACACCTTC
>.|TRBJ2-7|TRBV28|once
CASNLKDYEQYF
TGTGCCAGCAACCTTAAGGACTACGAGCAGTACTTC
>TRBD2|TRBJ2-1|TRBV5-1|.
CASARLASLNEQFF
TGCGCCAGCGCCCGACTAGCGAGCCTCAATGAGCAGTTCTTC
>.|TRBJ2-3|TRBV11-2|.
CASSLPLGRGGGTDTQYF
TGTGCCAGCAGCTTACCTTTGGGGCGGGGCGGTGGCACAGATACGCAGTATTTT
>.|TRBJ2-5|TRBV19|.
CASSITGTGETQYF
TGTGCCAGTAGTATAACAGGGACGGGGGAGACCCAGTACTTC
>TRBD1|TRBJ1-1|TRBV6-6|.
CASSRDRVNTEAFF
TGTGCCAGCAGCCGGGACAGGGTGAACACTGAAGCTTTCTTT
>.|TRBJ1-6|TRBV27|once
CASSPGWSYNSPLHF
TGTGCCAGCAGTCCGGGGTGGTCCTATAATTCACCCCTCCACTTT
>TRBD1|TRBJ1-2|TRBV6-5|.
CASTGTGVSNYGYTF
TGTGCCAGTACCGGGACAGGGGTTTCTAACTATGGCTACACCTTC
>TRBD2|TRBJ2-4|TRBV5-1|.
CASRPQRAGLAENIQYF
TGCGCCAGCAGACCCCAACGTGCGGGACTAGCCGAAAACATTCAGTACTTC
>.|TRBJ2-4|TRBV18|.
CASSQASGAGGNIQYF
TGTGCCAGCTCTCAAGCTTCGGGGGCCGGGGGGAACATTCAGTACTTC
>.|TRBJ1-4|TRBV5-4|.
CASSLAGRATNEKLFF
TGTGCCAGCAGCTTGGCCGGACGTGCAACTAATGAAAAACTGTTTTTT
>.|TRBJ1-2|TRBV5-6|once
CASSLNRDYGYTF
TGTGCCAGCAGCTTGAACAGGGACTATGGCTACACCTTC
>TRBD1|TRBJ1-2|TRBV28|.
CASSPMRRNGQGAAGYTF
TGTGCCAGCAGTCCAATGCGGAGAAATGGACAGGGGGCTGCGGGCTACACCTTC
>.|TRBJ1-2|TRBV9|.
CASSAPGAGGYTF
TGTGCCAGCAGCGCTCCGGGGGCAGGTGGCTACACCTTC
>.|TRBJ2-3|TRBV6-5|once
CASSRQPQMDTQYF
TGTGCCAGCAGTCGACAGCCACAGATGGATACGCAGTATTTT
>TRBD1|TRBJ1-1|TRBV18|once
CASSPWTQGADAEAFF
TGTGCCAGCTCACCGTGGACGCAGGGGGCGGACGCTGAAGCTTTCTTT
>.|TRBJ2-2|TRBV7-6|.
CASSLSVNTGELFF
TGTGCCAGCAGCTTAAGTGTAAACACCGGGGAGCTGTTTTTT